Listed below are T cell receptor beta chains from one sample, sequenced in a study of blood T cells in healthy people across ages. TCRdb reanalysed the 5' RACE reads using MiXCR and keeps one entry per CDR3 protein. The data contain roughly 720,000 distinct CDR3 sequences, approximately 55% of them singletons. Sequences were obtained from blood. The receptors originated from a man older than 75 in good health. Both conserved end residues are part of each CDR3. Fields, in order: clone size, V gene, D gene, J gene, CDR3 DNA, CDR3 protein. The D gene is left open where the match is weak. Clone size is shown for a subset of rows, as once, few, many or a class of expanded clone.

size: NA
V: TRBV5-1
D: NA
J: TRBJ2-2
DNA: TGCGCCAGCAAGGACAGCCCGAACACCGGGGAGCTGTTTTTT
CDR3: CASKDSPNTGELFF

size: NA
V: TRBV2
D: NA
J: TRBJ1-2
DNA: TGTGCCAGCAGTGAGCCCCGGCCCAGGGGCTACACCTTC
CDR3: CASSEPRPRGYTF

size: NA
V: TRBV12-3/TRBV12-4
D: TRBD1
J: TRBJ2-5
DNA: TGTACCAGCAGTTCACAGGGGGCCGAAGAGACCCAGTACTTC
CDR3: CTSSSQGAEETQYF

size: few
V: TRBV7-2
D: NA
J: TRBJ1-2
DNA: TGTGCCAGCAGCTTCCTTAGCTATGGCTACACCTTC
CDR3: CASSFLSYGYTF

size: NA
V: TRBV5-1
D: TRBD1
J: TRBJ1-1
DNA: TGCGTCAGCAGCTTGGGACAGGGGTGGACTGAAGCTTTCTTT
CDR3: CVSSLGQGWTEAFF

size: NA
V: TRBV5-1
D: NA
J: TRBJ1-1
DNA: TGCGCCAGCAGCTCGTCTCGGCCAGGGACTGAAGCTTTCTTT
CDR3: CASSSSRPGTEAFF

size: NA
V: TRBV20-1
D: TRBD2
J: TRBJ2-1
DNA: TGCAGTGCTAGAGGTCGACTAGCGGTTTCCTACAATGAGCAGTTCTTC
CDR3: CSARGRLAVSYNEQFF

size: NA
V: TRBV6-2/TRBV6-3
D: NA
J: TRBJ1-2
DNA: TGTGCCAGCAGTTACGAGGGCAAGAGCGGCTACACCTTC
CDR3: CASSYEGKSGYTF

size: NA
V: TRBV7-3
D: NA
J: TRBJ2-3
DNA: TGTGCCAGCAGCCCAACCGGTGGGCCCACAGATACGCAGTATTTT
CDR3: CASSPTGGPTDTQYF

size: NA
V: TRBV7-8
D: TRBD2
J: TRBJ2-1
DNA: TGTGCCAGCAGCTTAGGGCTCCCAGGACTAGGGTACAATGAGCAGTTCTTC
CDR3: CASSLGLPGLGYNEQFF

size: NA
V: TRBV2
D: NA
J: TRBJ1-2
DNA: TGTGCCAGCAGCCCCAACCGAGGTGGCAGGTCTCACTACACCTTC
CDR3: CASSPNRGGRSHYTF

size: NA
V: TRBV2
D: NA
J: TRBJ2-7
DNA: TGTGCCAGCAGTGAAGATAGGGGCTCCTACGAGCAGTACTTC
CDR3: CASSEDRGSYEQYF

size: NA
V: TRBV20-1
D: NA
J: TRBJ2-7
DNA: TGCAGTGCTCAAAGGGAGGCCAGGGGTTATACTTTTGAGCAGTACTTC
CDR3: CSAQREARGYTFEQYF

size: NA
V: TRBV29-1
D: NA
J: TRBJ2-1
DNA: TGCAGCGTCCGTGGAAGTCGCGGGATCGCCTACAATGAGCAGTTCTTC
CDR3: CSVRGSRGIAYNEQFF

size: NA
V: TRBV5-1
D: NA
J: TRBJ2-1
DNA: TGCGCCAGCAGCTTGGCCGGCAGGGCAGGATGGGAGCAGTTCTTC
CDR3: CASSLAGRAGWEQFF

size: few
V: TRBV25-1
D: NA
J: TRBJ2-2
DNA: TGTGCCAGCAGGGATCGCGGGGAGCTGTTTTTT
CDR3: CASRDRGELFF

size: NA
V: TRBV2
D: NA
J: TRBJ1-2
DNA: TGTGCCAGCAGTGAAACTTCGAGAAACCCCGGACTGGAGGGGCTAGAGGGCTACACCTTC
CDR3: CASSETSRNPGLEGLEGYTF

size: NA
V: TRBV7-9
D: NA
J: TRBJ1-1
DNA: TGTGCCAGCAGCTCTTCCGGGAAACAAAACGCTGAAGCTTTCTTT
CDR3: CASSSSGKQNAEAFF

size: NA
V: TRBV3-1
D: NA
J: TRBJ2-2
DNA: TGTGCCAGCAGCCAAGGGGTGGTGTCGAACACCGGGGAGCTGTTTTTT
CDR3: CASSQGVVSNTGELFF

size: once
V: TRBV2
D: NA
J: TRBJ2-5
DNA: TGTGCCAGCACCGAGGATAGGGGGAAGTCTGAGACCCAGTACTTC
CDR3: CASTEDRGKSETQYF

size: few
V: TRBV20-1
D: TRBD1
J: TRBJ2-1
DNA: TGCAGTGCTGACAGGGATCCGCGAAGGAATGAGCAGTTCTTC
CDR3: CSADRDPRRNEQFF

size: NA
V: TRBV2
D: TRBD1
J: TRBJ1-1
DNA: TGTGCCAGCAGTGGAAGACAGGGGAACACTGAAGCTTTCTTT
CDR3: CASSGRQGNTEAFF

size: NA
V: TRBV5-5
D: NA
J: TRBJ2-5
DNA: TGTGCCAGCAGCACGCAAGTGATACAAGAGACCCAGTACTTC
CDR3: CASSTQVIQETQYF

size: NA
V: TRBV10-3
D: TRBD1
J: TRBJ2-5
DNA: TGTGCCATCGGAGGGGGACAGGGGGCAGGAGAGACCCAGTACTTC
CDR3: CAIGGGQGAGETQYF

size: NA
V: TRBV18
D: TRBD2
J: TRBJ2-7
DNA: TGTGCCAGCTCACCACCCGGAATAGCGGGAGGATCTGAGCAGTACTTC
CDR3: CASSPPGIAGGSEQYF

size: NA
V: TRBV5-1
D: TRBD1
J: TRBJ1-4
DNA: TGCGCCAGCAGCGGACAGGGGGCAGGTGATGAAAAACTGTTTTTT
CDR3: CASSGQGAGDEKLFF

size: NA
V: TRBV3-1
D: TRBD2
J: TRBJ2-4
DNA: TGTGCCAGCAGCCATCAAGCGGGAGGGACAGACATTCAGTACTTC
CDR3: CASSHQAGGTDIQYF

size: NA
V: TRBV20-1
D: NA
J: TRBJ2-1
DNA: TGCAGTGCTAGACGAGGAGAGTGGGGCAATGAGCAGTTCTTC
CDR3: CSARRGEWGNEQFF

size: few
V: TRBV20-1
D: TRBD2
J: TRBJ2-7
DNA: TGCAGTGCAAGAACCGGGACTAGCTACTACGAGCAGTACTTC
CDR3: CSARTGTSYYEQYF

size: NA
V: TRBV9
D: NA
J: TRBJ2-7
DNA: TGTGCCAGCAGCGCCTCAGGGGTTGGGGGCTACGAGCAGTACTTC
CDR3: CASSASGVGGYEQYF

size: few
V: TRBV7-2
D: TRBD1
J: TRBJ2-3
DNA: TGTGCCAGCAGCGCGGGACAGGGAAATACGCAGTATTTT
CDR3: CASSAGQGNTQYF

size: NA
V: TRBV4-2
D: NA
J: TRBJ1-2
DNA: TGTGCCAGCGGCCCTCGTCCCCCGGGGGGGTTGGTGGATGGCTACACCTTC
CDR3: CASGPRPPGGLVDGYTF

size: NA
V: TRBV12-3/TRBV12-4
D: TRBD1
J: TRBJ1-2
DNA: TGTGCCAGCAGTTATGGGACAGGGGGTGGCTACACCTTC
CDR3: CASSYGTGGGYTF

size: few
V: TRBV11-2
D: NA
J: TRBJ2-3
DNA: TGTGCCAGCAGCGAGAGGCGGGTAGGGCACAGATACGCGTATTTT
CDR3: CASSERRVGHRYAYF

size: few
V: TRBV20-1
D: NA
J: TRBJ2-5
DNA: TGCAGTGCTGAATGGGAGCAAGAGACCCAGTACTTC
CDR3: CSAEWEQETQYF

size: NA
V: TRBV27
D: TRBD2
J: TRBJ2-3
DNA: TGTGCCAGCAGTTTTTTTGCGGGAGTCGAAGATACGCAGTATTTT
CDR3: CASSFFAGVEDTQYF

size: NA
V: TRBV5-1
D: TRBD1
J: TRBJ2-7
DNA: TGCGCCAGCAGCTTGGCTGGTCCGGACAGGGTGGCTACCTACGAGCAGTACTTC
CDR3: CASSLAGPDRVATYEQYF

size: few
V: TRBV5-1
D: TRBD1
J: TRBJ1-1
DNA: TGCGCCAGCAGTCTGGGACAGGGGGGGCCGAACACTGAAGCTTTCTTT
CDR3: CASSLGQGGPNTEAFF

size: few
V: TRBV12-3/TRBV12-4
D: TRBD1
J: TRBJ2-7
DNA: TGTGCCAGCAGTTCTCTCGAGGGCAGGGGGCGCGACGAGCAGTACTTC
CDR3: CASSSLEGRGRDEQYF

size: NA
V: TRBV7-2
D: NA
J: TRBJ2-7
DNA: TGTGCCAGCAGCTTAGAGCTGTCAAACGAGCAGTACTTC
CDR3: CASSLELSNEQYF

size: NA
V: TRBV15
D: TRBD1
J: TRBJ1-3
DNA: TGTGCCACCAGCAGAGAGGACAGGGGGCTTGGAAACACCATATATTTT
CDR3: CATSREDRGLGNTIYF

size: NA
V: TRBV7-3
D: NA
J: TRBJ2-2
DNA: TGTGCCAGCAGTCCCCCCGGGAAAGCCGCCGGGGAGCTGTTTTTT
CDR3: CASSPPGKAAGELFF

size: NA
V: TRBV20-1
D: TRBD2
J: TRBJ2-5
DNA: TGCAGTGCTAGGCGATCCTTGACTAGCGGGGGGGGAGTCGCCCAGTACTTC
CDR3: CSARRSLTSGGGVAQYF

size: few
V: TRBV12-3/TRBV12-4
D: TRBD1
J: TRBJ2-7
DNA: TGTGCCAGCATGGGACAGAATATCTACGAGCAGTACTTC
CDR3: CASMGQNIYEQYF

size: NA
V: TRBV9
D: NA
J: TRBJ1-2
DNA: TGTGCCAGCAGCGTAGAAGGGAATGGCTATGGCTACACCTTC
CDR3: CASSVEGNGYGYTF

size: NA
V: TRBV29-1
D: TRBD2
J: TRBJ2-7
DNA: TGCAGCGCCACTACGGGAGGGGACGAGCAGTACTTC
CDR3: CSATTGGDEQYF

size: few
V: TRBV29-1
D: NA
J: TRBJ2-5
DNA: TGCAGCGGCCTAATGTGGCGGTGGGCCCAGTACTTC
CDR3: CSGLMWRWAQYF

size: NA
V: TRBV7-2
D: TRBD2
J: TRBJ2-3
DNA: TGTGCCAGCAGCCCGACTAGCGCTAGCACAGATACGCAGTATTTT
CDR3: CASSPTSASTDTQYF

size: once
V: TRBV20-1
D: TRBD1
J: TRBJ1-2
DNA: TGCAGTGCTAGGCTCGACAGGGAGAGTAGAGGCTACACCTTC
CDR3: CSARLDRESRGYTF

size: NA
V: TRBV5-1
D: NA
J: TRBJ1-1
DNA: TGCGCCAGCAGCCGCCCGGAGGAGGGATCGGGCGAAGCTTTCTTT
CDR3: CASSRPEEGSGEAFF

size: NA
V: TRBV29-1
D: TRBD1
J: TRBJ2-5
DNA: TGCAGCGTTGACAGGGGGTACCAAGAGACCCAGTACTTC
CDR3: CSVDRGYQETQYF

size: NA
V: TRBV10-3
D: TRBD2
J: TRBJ2-5
DNA: TGTGCCATCAAGGCTAGCGGGGGGACCCAGTACTTC
CDR3: CAIKASGGTQYF

size: few
V: TRBV18
D: TRBD2
J: TRBJ2-7
DNA: TGTGCCAGCTCCCGCGGACTAGCGGGAATAGACGAGCAGTACTTC
CDR3: CASSRGLAGIDEQYF

size: NA
V: TRBV2
D: TRBD1
J: TRBJ1-2
DNA: TGTGCCAGCAGCGCCAACCCAGGGGGCTATGGCTACACCTTC
CDR3: CASSANPGGYGYTF

size: NA
V: TRBV29-1
D: TRBD1
J: TRBJ2-1
DNA: TGCAGCGTTGCACGACAGGGGGTCTACAATGAGCAGTTCTTC
CDR3: CSVARQGVYNEQFF

size: few
V: TRBV13
D: TRBD1
J: TRBJ2-3
DNA: TGTGCCAGCAGCCCCGAGGGGGAAGGGGACAGATACGCGTATTTT
CDR3: CASSPEGEGDRYAYF

size: NA
V: TRBV5-1
D: TRBD1
J: TRBJ2-7
DNA: TGCGCCAGCAGCCATGGGACAGGCTCCTACGAGCAGTACTTC
CDR3: CASSHGTGSYEQYF

size: many
V: TRBV9
D: NA
J: TRBJ2-7
DNA: TGTGCCAGCAGCGAGAGAGAGGGGAACTACGAGCAGTACTTC
CDR3: CASSEREGNYEQYF

size: NA
V: TRBV15
D: NA
J: TRBJ2-7
DNA: TGTGCCACCAGCAGAGATGGGATTCTCGAGCAGTACTTC
CDR3: CATSRDGILEQYF